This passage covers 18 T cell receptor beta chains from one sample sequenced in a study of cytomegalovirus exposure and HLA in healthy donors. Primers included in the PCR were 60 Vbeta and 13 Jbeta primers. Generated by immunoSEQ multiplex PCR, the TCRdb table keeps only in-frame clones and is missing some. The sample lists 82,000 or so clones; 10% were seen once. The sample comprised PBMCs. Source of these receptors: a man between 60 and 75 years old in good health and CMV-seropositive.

The CDR3 DNA sequence: TGCGCCAGCAGCCCCCCGGGACTAGCGGGAGTTAATGAGCAGTTCTTC. The encoded protein is CASSPPGLAGVNEQFF. This chain connects TRBV5-1 to TRBJ2-1; 14 bases agree with TRBD2. Germline CDR1 reads SGHRS; CDR2 reads YFSETQ. The CDR3 length is 16 residues. The ends lost 4 bases at V and 7 bases at J; junction bases unmatched: 7.

CDR3 in amino acids: CASSPSLAVIYNEQFF. The CDR3 DNA reads TGCGCCAGCAGCCCATCCCTAGCGGTCATCTACAATGAGCAGTTCTTC. The chain joins TRBV5-1 to TRBJ2-1; TRBD2 matches at 7 bases. The CDR3 spans 16 residues. The germline V gene encodes CDR1 SGHRS and CDR2 YFSETQ. The ends lost 4 bases at V and 3 bases at J; junction bases unmatched: 10.

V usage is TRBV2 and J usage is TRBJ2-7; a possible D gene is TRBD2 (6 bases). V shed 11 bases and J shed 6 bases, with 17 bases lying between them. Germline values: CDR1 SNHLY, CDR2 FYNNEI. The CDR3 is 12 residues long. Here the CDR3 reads CAGRDSFTEQYF. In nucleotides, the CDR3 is TGTGCCGGGCGGGACTCCTTTACCGAGCAGTACTTC.

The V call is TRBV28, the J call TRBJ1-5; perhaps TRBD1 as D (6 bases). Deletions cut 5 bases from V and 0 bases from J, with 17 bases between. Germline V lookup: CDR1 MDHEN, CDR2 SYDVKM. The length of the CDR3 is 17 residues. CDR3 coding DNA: TGTGCCAGCAGTCGCTCTGGGACATTCTATAGCAATCAGCCCCAGCATTTT. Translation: CASSRSGTFYSNQPQHF.

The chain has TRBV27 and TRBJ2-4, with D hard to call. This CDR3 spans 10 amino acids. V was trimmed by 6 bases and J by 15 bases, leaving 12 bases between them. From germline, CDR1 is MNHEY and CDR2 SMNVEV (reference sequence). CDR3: CASSEPPRYF. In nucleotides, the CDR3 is TGTGCCAGCAGCGAGCCTCCTCGGTACTTC.

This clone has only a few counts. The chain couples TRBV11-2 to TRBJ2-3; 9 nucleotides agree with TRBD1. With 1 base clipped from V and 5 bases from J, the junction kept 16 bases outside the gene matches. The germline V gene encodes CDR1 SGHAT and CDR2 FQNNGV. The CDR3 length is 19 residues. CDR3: CASSLAHRTGQGIGDTQYF. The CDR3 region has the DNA TGTGCCAGCAGCTTAGCTCACAGGACCGGACAGGGGATTGGAGATACGCAGTATTTT. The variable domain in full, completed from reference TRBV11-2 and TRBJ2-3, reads EAGVAQSPRYKIIEKRQSVAFWCNPISGHATLYWYQQILGQGPKLLIQFQNNGVVDDSQLPKDRFSAERLKGVDSTLKIQPAKLEDSAVYLCASSLAHRTGQGIGDTQYFGPGTRLTVL.

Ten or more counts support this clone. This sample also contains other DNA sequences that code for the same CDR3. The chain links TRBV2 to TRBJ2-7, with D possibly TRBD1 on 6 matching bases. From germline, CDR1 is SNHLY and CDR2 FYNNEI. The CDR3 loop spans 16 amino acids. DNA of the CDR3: TGTGACAGCAGTGAAGCGGAAGGGACACAACGATACGAGAAGTACGTT. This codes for CDSSEAEGTQRYEKYV.

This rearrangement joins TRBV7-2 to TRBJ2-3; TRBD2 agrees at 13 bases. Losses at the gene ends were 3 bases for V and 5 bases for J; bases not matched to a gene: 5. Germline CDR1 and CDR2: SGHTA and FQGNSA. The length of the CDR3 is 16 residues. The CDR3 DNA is TGTGCCAGCAGCTTCCGGACTAGCGGGAGACGAGATACGCAGTATTTT. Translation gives CASSFRTSGRRDTQYF.

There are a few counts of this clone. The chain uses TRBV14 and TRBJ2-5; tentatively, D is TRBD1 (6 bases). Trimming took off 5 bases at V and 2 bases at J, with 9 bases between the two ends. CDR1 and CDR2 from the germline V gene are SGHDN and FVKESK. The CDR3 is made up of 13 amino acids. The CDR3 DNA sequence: TGTGCCAGCAGCTTTAGGGGGCAAGAGACCCAGTACTTC. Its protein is CASSFRGQETQYF. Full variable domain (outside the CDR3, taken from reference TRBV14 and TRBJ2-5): EAGVTQFPSHSVIEKGQTVTLRCDPISGHDNLYWYRRVMGKEIKFLLHFVKESKQDESGMPNNRFLAERTGGTYSTLKVQPAELEDSGVYFCASSFRGQETQYFGPGTRLLVL.

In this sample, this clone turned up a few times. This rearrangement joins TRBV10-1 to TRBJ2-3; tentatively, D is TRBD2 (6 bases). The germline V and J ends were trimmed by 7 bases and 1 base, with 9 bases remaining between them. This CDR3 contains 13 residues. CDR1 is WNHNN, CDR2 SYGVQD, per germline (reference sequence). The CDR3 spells CASKASGTDTQYF. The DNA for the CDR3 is TGCGCCAGCAAGGCTAGCGGCACAGATACGCAGTATTTT.

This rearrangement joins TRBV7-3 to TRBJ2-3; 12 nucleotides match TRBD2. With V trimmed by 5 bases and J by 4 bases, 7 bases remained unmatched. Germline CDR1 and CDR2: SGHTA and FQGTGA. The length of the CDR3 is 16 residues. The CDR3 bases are TGTGCCAGCAGCCCCGGACTAGCGGGGTTTTCAGATACGCAGTATTTT. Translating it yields CASSPGLAGFSDTQYF.

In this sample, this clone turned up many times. The CDR3 DNA reads TGTGCCAGCAGCCGGGACAGGGGGGAGACCCAGTACTTC. Protein product: CASSRDRGETQYF. The chain combines TRBV11-1 with TRBJ2-5; TRBD1 aligns across 11 bases. CDR1 is SGHAT and CDR2 is FQDESV in the germline V gene (reference sequence). The ends lost 5 bases at V and 5 bases at J; junction bases unmatched: 1. The length of the CDR3 is 13 residues.

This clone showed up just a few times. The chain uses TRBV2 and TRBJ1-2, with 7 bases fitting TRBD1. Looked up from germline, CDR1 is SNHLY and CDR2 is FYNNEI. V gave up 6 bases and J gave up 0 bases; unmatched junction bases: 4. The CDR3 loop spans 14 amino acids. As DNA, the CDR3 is TGTGCCAGCAGGGGGGACAGTGCTAACTATGGCTACACCTTC. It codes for CASRGDSANYGYTF. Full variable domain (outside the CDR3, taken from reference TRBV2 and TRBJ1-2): EPEVTQTPSHQVTQMGQEVILRCVPISNHLYFYWYRQILGQKVEFLVSFYNNEISEKSEIFDDQFSVERPDGSNFTLKIRSTKLEDSAMYFCASRGDSANYGYTFGSGTRLTVV.

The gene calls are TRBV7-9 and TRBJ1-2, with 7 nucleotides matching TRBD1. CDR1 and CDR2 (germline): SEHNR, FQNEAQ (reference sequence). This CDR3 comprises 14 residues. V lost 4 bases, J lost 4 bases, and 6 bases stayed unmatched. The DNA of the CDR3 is TGTGCCAGCAGCTCCCGGACAGGCATCTATGGCTACACCTTC. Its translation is CASSSRTGIYGYTF. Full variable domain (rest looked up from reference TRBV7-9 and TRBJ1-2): DTGVSQNPRHKITKRGQNVTFRCDPISEHNRLYWYRQTLGQGPEFLTYFQNEAQLEKSRLLSDRFSAERPKGSFSTLEIQRTEQGDSAMYLCASSSRTGIYGYTFGSGTRLTVV.

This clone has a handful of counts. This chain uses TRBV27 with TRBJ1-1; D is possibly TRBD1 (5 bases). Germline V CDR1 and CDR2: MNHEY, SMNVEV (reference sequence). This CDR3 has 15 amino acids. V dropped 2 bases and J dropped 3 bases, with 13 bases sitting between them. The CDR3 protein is CASSLRRGGDTEAFF. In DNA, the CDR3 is TGTGCCAGCAGTTTAAGAAGAGGAGGGGACACTGAAGCTTTCTTT.

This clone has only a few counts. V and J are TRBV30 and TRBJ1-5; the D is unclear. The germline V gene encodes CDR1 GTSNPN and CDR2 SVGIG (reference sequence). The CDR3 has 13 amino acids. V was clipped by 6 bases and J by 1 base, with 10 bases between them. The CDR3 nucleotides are TGTGCCTGTAGGACGGGGAGCAATCAGCCCCAGCATTTT. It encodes CACRTGSNQPQHF.

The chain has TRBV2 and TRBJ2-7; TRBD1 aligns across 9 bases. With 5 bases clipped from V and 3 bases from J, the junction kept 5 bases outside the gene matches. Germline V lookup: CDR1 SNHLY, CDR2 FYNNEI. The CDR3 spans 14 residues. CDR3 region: CASSTETGGYEQYF. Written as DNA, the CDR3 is TGTGCCAGCAGTACTGAGACAGGGGGCTACGAGCAGTACTTC.

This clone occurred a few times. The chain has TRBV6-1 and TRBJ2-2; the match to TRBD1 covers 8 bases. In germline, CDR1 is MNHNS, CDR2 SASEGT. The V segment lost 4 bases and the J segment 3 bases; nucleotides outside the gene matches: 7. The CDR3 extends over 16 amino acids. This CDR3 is CASSGRDRSHTGELFF. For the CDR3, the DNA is TGTGCCAGCAGTGGGCGGGACAGGTCCCACACCGGGGAGCTGTTTTTT.